This TCR beta chain was sequenced in a study of blood T cell repertoires in COVID-19. Losses at the gene ends were 7 bases for V and 7 bases for J; bases not matched to a gene: 8. Germline V gene lookup returns CDR1 LNHDA and CDR2 SQIVND (reference sequence). The CDR3 runs 14 residues. Libraries were prepared by immunoSEQ multiplex PCR; TCRdb keeps only in-frame clonotypes and omits some of them. The sample has roughly 100,000 clones, more than 85% seen once. The chain carries TRBV19 and TRBJ2-3, with 10 bases aligning to TRBD2. The sequence was collected from a man aged 18 to 30 with acute or convalescent COVID-19. The sequenced sample consisted of peripheral blood. CDR3 DNA sequence: TGTGCCAGTAAATTAACTAGCGGGGAAAATACGCAGTATTTT. The encoded protein is CASKLTSGENTQYF.